This TCR beta chain comes out of a study of blood T cell repertoires in COVID-19. The germline V gene encodes CDR1 LNHDA and CDR2 SQIVND (reference sequence). The V end lost 0 bases, the J end lost 5 bases, and 7 bases lay between the germline ends. The CDR3 sequence is 13 residues long. Sequenced by immunoSEQ multiplex PCR; TCRdb stores in-frame clones only, minus some. The repertoire holds 250,000 to 300,000 clones, with 75% to 90% as singletons. Concerning this clone: Different DNA sequences within this sample yield the same CDR3.

The source is a woman aged 40 to 49 who had recovered from COVID-19. The sequenced sample consisted of peripheral blood. V gene TRBV19 combines with J gene TRBJ1-1; D gene unclear. CDR3 loop: CASSIDRGTEAFF. The CDR3 DNA sequence: TGTGCCAGTAGTATAGACCGGGGAACTGAAGCTTTCTTT.